This T cell receptor beta chain originates from a study of metastatic and nonmetastatic thyroid tumors. Study-wide background: Across blood and tumor or nodule tissue, repertoires from malignant and benign thyroid patients were compared with one another.

In the original analysis: A distant-metastasis classifier for papillary thyroid cancer was built using CDR3 differences across clinicopathological groups. TCRdb reassembled clones from the PCR reads with MiXCR. The V and J calls were determined by TCRdb, not by the authors. The sample holds tens of thousands of clones; about 12% are singletons and the top ten take approximately 8.7%. Until they underwent thyroid surgery, no patient had received any treatment. Germline loops: CDR1 MDHEN, CDR2 SYDVKM. Trimming stripped 3 bases from V and 4 bases from J, with 15 bases between. This CDR3 region has 15 residues. This clone was detected a few times. Its antigen is not identified. Broader study findings: Benign nodules reportedly had significantly lower TCR beta diversity than malignant thyroid tumors in blood and tumor.

The chain is built from TRBV28 and TRBJ1-1; no clear D gene. The source is a male donor with papillary thyroid cancer or a benign thyroid nodule (not recorded which). Some clones in this sample may be carry-over from other donors' samples. The sample consisted of blood. CDR3 nucleotides: TGTGCCAGCAGTTTGGTGGACTGGGAGTTCACTGAAGCTTTCTTT. It codes for CASSLVDWEFTEAFF.